The 3 T cell receptor beta chains in this list originate from one sample, sequenced in a study of T cell responses to AZD1222 COVID-19 vaccine. The protocol was immunoSEQ multiplex PCR, while the TCRdb copy is restricted to in-frame clones and leaves out a portion. The table has 150,000 to 200,000 clones, roughly 91% seen once. Material: peripheral blood, obtained 28 days after the second AZD1222 dose. The receptors were gathered from an adult who received the AZD1222 COVID-19 vaccine.

This chain uses TRBV14 with TRBJ2-1, with TRBD2 matching over 10 bases. CDR1 and CDR2 from the germline V gene are SGHDN and FVKESK. The CDR3 runs 16 residues. The V segment lost 1 base and the J segment 3 bases; nucleotides outside the gene matches: 3. The CDR3 region is CASSQASGSLYNEQFF. CDR3 nucleotides: TGTGCCAGCAGCCAAGCTAGCGGGAGTCTCTACAATGAGCAGTTCTTC.

V and J are TRBV7-3 and TRBJ2-3; D call uncertain. With 5 bases removed from V and 6 bases from J, the gap between germline ends came to 9 bases. CDR1 and CDR2 (germline): SGHTA, FQGTGA. The CDR3 totals 12 residues. The CDR3: CASSPGTDTQYF. CDR3 DNA: TGTGCCAGCAGCCCGGGTACGGATACGCAGTATTTT. The variable domain in full, completed from reference TRBV7-3 and TRBJ2-3, reads GAGVSQTPSNKVTEKGKYVELRCDPISGHTALYWYRQSLGQGPEFLIYFQGTGAADDSGLPNDRFFAVRPEGSVSTLKIQRTERGDSAVYLCASSPGTDTQYFGPGTRLTVL.

The rearrangement uses TRBV4-1 and TRBJ2-7; 8 positions match TRBD1. Germline trimming cut 5 bases from V and 7 bases from J; bases unmatched to any gene: 7. This CDR3 has 13 residues. The germline V gene has CDR1 MGHRA and CDR2 YSYEKL. The CDR3 DNA sequence: TGCGCCAGCAGCTTCCAGGGGGCCGGGGAGCAGTACTTC. Protein product: CASSFQGAGEQYF.